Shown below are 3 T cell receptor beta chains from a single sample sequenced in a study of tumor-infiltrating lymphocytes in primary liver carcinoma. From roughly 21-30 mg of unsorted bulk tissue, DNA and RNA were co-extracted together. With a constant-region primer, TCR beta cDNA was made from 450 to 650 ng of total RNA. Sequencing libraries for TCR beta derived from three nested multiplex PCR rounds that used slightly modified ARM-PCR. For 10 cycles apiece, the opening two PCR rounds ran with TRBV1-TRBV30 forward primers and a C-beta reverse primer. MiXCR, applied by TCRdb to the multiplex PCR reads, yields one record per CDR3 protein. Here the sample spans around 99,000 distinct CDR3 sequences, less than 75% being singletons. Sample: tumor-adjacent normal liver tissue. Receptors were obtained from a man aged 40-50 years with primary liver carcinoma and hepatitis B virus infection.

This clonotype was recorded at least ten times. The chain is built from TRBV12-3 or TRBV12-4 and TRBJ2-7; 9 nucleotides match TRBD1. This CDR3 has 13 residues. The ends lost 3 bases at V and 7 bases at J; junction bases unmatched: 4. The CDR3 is CASSFGTGLEQYF. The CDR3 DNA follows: TGTGCCAGCAGTTTCGGGACAGGGTTGGAGCAGTACTTC.

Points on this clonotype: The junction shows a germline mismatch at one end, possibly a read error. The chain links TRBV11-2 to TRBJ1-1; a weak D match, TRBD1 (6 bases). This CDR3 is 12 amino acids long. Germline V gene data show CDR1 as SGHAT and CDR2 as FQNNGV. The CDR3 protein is CASSPGQIDASF. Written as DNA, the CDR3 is TGTGCCAGCAGCCCTGGACAGATTGATGCTTCCTTT.

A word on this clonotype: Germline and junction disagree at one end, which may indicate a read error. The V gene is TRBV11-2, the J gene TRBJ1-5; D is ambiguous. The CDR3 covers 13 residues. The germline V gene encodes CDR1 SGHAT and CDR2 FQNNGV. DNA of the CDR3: TGTGCCAGCAGCCTATGGTTGGGTCAGCCCCAACATTTT. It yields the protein CASSLWLGQPQHF.